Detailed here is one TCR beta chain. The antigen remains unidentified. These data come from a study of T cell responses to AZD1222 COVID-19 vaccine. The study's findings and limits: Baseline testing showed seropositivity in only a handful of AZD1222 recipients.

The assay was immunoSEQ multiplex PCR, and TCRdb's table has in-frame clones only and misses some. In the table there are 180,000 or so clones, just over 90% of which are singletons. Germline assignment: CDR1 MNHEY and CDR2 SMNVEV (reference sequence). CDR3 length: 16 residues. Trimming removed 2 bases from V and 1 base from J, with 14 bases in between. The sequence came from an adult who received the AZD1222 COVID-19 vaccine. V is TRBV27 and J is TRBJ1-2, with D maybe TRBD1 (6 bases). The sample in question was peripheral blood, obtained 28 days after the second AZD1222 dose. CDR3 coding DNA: TGTGCCAGCAGTTTAAGGGGGGACGGTGGTAACTATGGCTACACCTTC. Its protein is CASSLRGDGGNYGYTF.